This entry is about one T cell receptor beta chain. Its binding antigen is unknown. Base quality data are lacking; no much larger clone is found one base away. This sample is drawn from a study of shared clonotypes between healthy human individuals (dated by TCRdb to 2019 to 2021). At the level of the whole study: Three men and a couple of women, aged 18 to 49 years, made up the cohort. Each donor's leukapheresis produced roughly between roughly 0.85 and 10 billion PBMCs. Per donor, three plates each were used for CD4 naive and CD4 memory, two for CD8 naive, and one for CD8 memory. To estimate repertoire size and how much clonotype sharing occurs between individuals, the study deeply sequenced the blood TCR repertoires of 4 to 6 healthy adults. To increase sequencing depth and limit assay-specific biases, different laboratories used diverse techniques to prepare libraries and sequence TCR repertoires.

What the authors observed across the whole study: Compared with non-shared clonotypes, the clonotypes found in all four sorted-subset donors had higher generation probabilities. Sharing across four donors was observed for roughly 5% of naive CD4, over 3% of naive CD8, about 2.5% of memory CD4, and less than 0.45% of memory CD8 clonotypes. Incomplete sequencing was indicated by rarefaction of sorted-subset datasets, despite the large sequencing depth. Sampling was restricted to blood, and TCR repertoires in tissues likely differ from the TCR repertoires found in blood. Larger estimated clonotype richness was generally found for naive subsets than for memory subsets. The small number of donors limited the genetic and exposure-history diversity represented. Pairwise subsampling led to the expectation that sequencing depth would affect the degree of clonotype sharing among donors.

CD8 naive samples were CD45RO-negative cells positively selected for CCR7, giving a CD45RA+CCR7+ population that excluded TemRA cells. Donors were healthy HIV-negative adults with no recently reported acute infections or vaccinations. Every donor was a Caucasian adult living in Nashville, Tennessee, USA. Blood was collected by leukapheresis, and PBMCs were isolated by Ficoll-Histopaque density gradient centrifugation and then cryopreserved in liquid nitrogen vapor phase. Analytical flow cytometry was used to check the purity and quantity of each magnetically sorted T cell population. Genomic DNA was isolated from every sorted fraction and measured by UV absorbance on a Nanodrop 2000c. For CDR1 and CDR2, the germline V gene lists SGHRS and YFSETQ. The CDR3 starts with the cysteine, ends with the phenylalanine, and has 15 residues. Just the 45-base CDR3 DNA is kept, in frame starting at base 1. V is shortened by 4 bases, J by 0 bases, and the region joining them spans 13 bases.

TCR CDR3 regions were amplified from genomic DNA by multiplex PCR using the deep immunoSEQ assay. For each cell subset, the extracted genomic DNA was distributed evenly across all wells of several immunoSEQ 96-well plates, and each plate served as one replicate. For sorted subsets, approximately 0.2 ug of genomic DNA, equivalent to some 30,000 T cell genomes, went into each replicate PCR. The purified libraries were quantified using a Qubit 3.0 fluorometer, sized with a Bioanalyzer 2100, and then quantified again using the KAPA Library Quantification kit. Every immunoSEQ 96-well plate was sequenced on a dedicated single-read 150-cycle Illumina NextSeq 550 flow cell. As for how the authors treated the data: Because the immunoSEQ output included only junctional sequences and no quality scores, the filtering could not be the same as the filtering used for full-length reads. Sequences were annotated with PyIR, a Python wrapper for IgBLAST v1.9, using IMGT germline references to assign V/J genes and CDR3. Reads with weak V/J assignments (E-value above 1e-6), missing CDR3, stop codons, out-of-frame junctions, or ambiguous translated residues were removed. A V3J clonotype was defined by an identical inferred V gene, J gene, and CDR3 amino acid sequence. To compute the percentage overlap between repertoires, the number of shared unique clonotypes was divided by the size of the smaller repertoire. Richness of each repertoire was evaluated using RTK rarefaction, the Chao1 estimator, and Recon v2.1 estimates of unobserved clonotypes. OLGA was used to compute generation probabilities for all TCRbeta clonotypes that the gDNA method yielded from a few donors. TCRdb took over this immuneACCESS table, retaining in-frame rearrangements with V and J assigned. Such tables are incomplete; in checked studies, under half of the missing clones stem from an unresolved V gene, and the remainder is unexplained. V, J and clone size were drawn from that table, and D and trimming were deduced from the DNA. The sample profile shows approximately 2,000,000 clones; over 85% of them were found once. The ten largest account for more than 1.5% of the sample.

The sequencing sample was made of naive CD8+ T cells from PBMCs. Per the publication, the cell subset or site label means: CD45RA+CCR7+. This clonotype was sampled from a young man in good health. Some clones in this sample may be carry-over from other donors' samples. This chain is built from TRBV5-1 and TRBJ1-1; the D gene is perhaps TRBD1, on 5 matching bases. The CDR3 is CASSVEGRVNTEAFF. The DNA sequence reads TGCGCCAGCAGCGTGGAGGGACGGGTGAACACTGAAGCTTTCTTT.